This T cell receptor beta chain was obtained from a study of beta chain features in type 1 diabetes. Sequencing targeted expressed TCRB transcripts, as all isolated RNA had been reverse transcribed. Measured with immunoSEQ multiplex PCR; TCRdb has only the in-frame clones, and not every one. The table lists 250,000 to 400,000 clones, 14% of them singletons. In regard to this clone: Its cognate antigen is unknown.

The CDR3 totals 15 residues. Germline values: CDR1 MGHDK, CDR2 SYGVNS. Trimming shortened V by 4 bases and J by 4 bases, and 14 bases separated the two germline ends. Findings and limits, study-wide: Insertions at VDJ junctions were less frequent in type 1 diabetes patients. These patients also deleted more nucleotides at the same junctions.

This receptor was identified in a man younger than 45 in good health. This sequence joins TRBV25-1 and TRBJ1-5; D might be TRBD1 (5 bases). Sequencing used central memory CD4+ T cells from blood. CDR3 bases: TGTGCCAGCAGTGGAAAGGGGATGCCGAATCAGCCCCAGCATTTT. Protein sequence: CASSGKGMPNQPQHF. The full variable domain, with the rest looked up from reference TRBV25-1 and TRBJ1-5, is EADIYQTPRYLVIGTGKKITLECSQTMGHDKMYWYQQDPGMELHLIHYSYGVNSTEKGDLSSESTVSRIRTEHFPLTLESARPSHTSQYLCASSGKGMPNQPQHFGDGTRLSIL.